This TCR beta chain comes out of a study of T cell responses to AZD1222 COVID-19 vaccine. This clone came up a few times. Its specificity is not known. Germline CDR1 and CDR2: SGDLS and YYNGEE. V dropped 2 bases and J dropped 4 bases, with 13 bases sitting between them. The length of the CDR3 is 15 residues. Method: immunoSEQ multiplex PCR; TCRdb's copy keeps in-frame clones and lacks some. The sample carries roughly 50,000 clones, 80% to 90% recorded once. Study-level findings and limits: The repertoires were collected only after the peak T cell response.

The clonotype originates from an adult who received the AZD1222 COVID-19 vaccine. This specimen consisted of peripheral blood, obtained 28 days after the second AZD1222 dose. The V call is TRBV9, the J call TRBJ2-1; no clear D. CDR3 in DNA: TGTGCCAGCAGCGTTGGGCTAGACGCTTACAATGAGCAGTTCTTC. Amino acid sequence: CASSVGLDAYNEQFF.